The 11 T cell receptor beta chains reported below all come from one sample, sequenced in a study of shared clonotypes between healthy human individuals. CD45RO-negative, CCR7-positively selected cells formed the naive CD8 fraction, excluding terminally differentiated effector memory CD45RA+ cells. Sequenced by immunoSEQ multiplex PCR; TCRdb stores in-frame clones only, minus some. The data hold about 1,900,000 clones, with about 95% observed a single time. Material: naive CD8+ T cells sorted from blood. Source of these receptors: a man younger than 35 in good health.

The chain links TRBV6-6 to TRBJ2-7, with 9 bases lining up with TRBD1. Unmatched junction bases numbered 4, after V lost 4 bases and J lost 6 bases. Germline CDR1 MNHNY, CDR2 SVGAGI (reference sequence). CDR3 length: 13 residues. The CDR3 nucleotides read TGTGCCAGCAGTTGGGACAGGGCGGTCGAGCAGTACTTC. Amino acid sequence: CASSWDRAVEQYF.

This sequence joins TRBV4-3 and TRBJ2-3; no reliable D call. In germline, CDR1 is LGHNA, CDR2 YSLEER. This CDR3 contains 16 residues. The V end lost 5 bases, the J end lost 0 bases, and 15 bases lay between the germline ends. CDR3 DNA sequence: TGCGCCAGCAGCGCATTAGGTGTCTCTAGCACAGATACGCAGTATTTT. Its protein is CASSALGVSSTDTQYF.

The J gene is TRBJ2-3, the V gene TRBV5-6, with 7 bases lining up with TRBD1. The CDR3 consists of 15 residues. Germline CDR1 is SGHDT and CDR2 is YYEEEE. Unmatched junction bases numbered 8, after V lost 3 bases and J lost 4 bases. The CDR3 bases are TGTGCCAGCAGCTGGGGGCAGGGGGTCGCAGATACGCAGTATTTT. This sequence encodes CASSWGQGVADTQYF.

As for this clone: The same CDR3 can be traced to other DNA sequences in this sample. The CDR3 coding sequence is TGTGCCAGCAGTTACGGGACAGGGGGGACCTACGAGCAGTACTTC. Residues: CASSYGTGGTYEQYF. This chain joins TRBV6-5 and TRBJ2-7; 11 bases line up with TRBD1. CDR1 is MNHEY, CDR2 SVGAGI, per germline. V lost 2 bases to trimming and J lost 2 bases; unmatched junction nucleotides: 2. There are 15 residues in the CDR3.

In its sample, this clone was seen once. The chain joins TRBV6-6 to TRBJ2-7, with D perhaps matching TRBD2 (5 bases). The CDR3 is 14 amino acids. V was trimmed by 6 bases and J by 1 base, leaving 13 bases between them. The germline V gene has CDR1 MNHNY and CDR2 SVGAGI (reference sequence). This CDR3 is CASSAGLISYEQYF. The CDR3 bases are TGTGCCAGCAGCGCGGGTCTTATATCCTACGAGCAGTACTTC.

The chain carries TRBV14 and TRBJ2-7; no clear D gene. Trimming took off 1 base at V and 2 bases at J, with 12 bases between the two ends. The CDR3 runs 15 residues. Germline CDR1 is SGHDN and CDR2 is FVKESK. CDR3 loop: CASSQGYSYTYEQYF. CDR3 in DNA: TGTGCCAGCAGCCAAGGGTACAGCTATACCTACGAGCAGTACTTC. Based on the CDR3 plus reference TRBV14 and TRBJ2-7, the full variable domain is EAGVTQFPSHSVIEKGQTVTLRCDPISGHDNLYWYRRVMGKEIKFLLHFVKESKQDESGMPNNRFLAERTGGTYSTLKVQPAELEDSGVYFCASSQGYSYTYEQYFGPGTRLTVT.

V is TRBV7-9 and J is TRBJ2-1, with D possibly being TRBD2 (5 bases). V was clipped by 0 bases and J by 9 bases, with 9 bases between them. The germline V gene has CDR1 SEHNR and CDR2 FQNEAQ (reference sequence). There are 13 residues in the CDR3. The CDR3: CASSLAAGSEQFF. CDR3 sequence (DNA): TGTGCCAGCAGCTTAGCGGCGGGTAGTGAGCAGTTCTTC.

The chain combines TRBV27 with TRBJ2-3; D tentatively reads TRBD1 or TRBD2 (5 bases each). This CDR3 is built from 14 residues. Between the trimmed V and J ends, which lost 4 bases and 4 bases, there was a span of 12 bases. Germline lookup yields CDR1 MNHEY and CDR2 SMNVEV (reference sequence). The CDR3 bases are TGTGCCAGCAGTTCAAAACGAGGGGCAGATACGCAGTATTTT. Translating gives CASSSKRGADTQYF.

DNA of the CDR3: TGTGCCAGTAGTACGGGGTCTCTCGCAGATACGCAGTATTTT. Translation gives CASSTGSLADTQYF. This chain links TRBV19 with TRBJ2-3, with D possibly matching TRBD2 (5 bases). Trimming removed 4 bases from V and 4 bases from J, with 12 bases in between. Germline CDR1 is LNHDA and CDR2 is SQIVND (reference sequence). The CDR3 sequence is 14 residues long. Full variable domain (missing parts from reference TRBV19 and TRBJ2-3): DGGITQSPKYLFRKEGQNVTLSCEQNLNHDAMYWYRQDPGQGLRLIYYSQIVNDFQKGDIAEGYSVSREKKESFPLTVTSAQKNPTAFYLCASSTGSLADTQYFGPGTRLTVL.

The J gene is TRBJ2-1, the V gene TRBV27; 7 nucleotides agree with TRBD1. This CDR3 is 13 amino acids long. V dropped 1 base and J dropped 10; count of bases not matched to a gene: 4. Looked up from germline, CDR1 is MNHEY and CDR2 is SMNVEV (reference sequence). The CDR3 region is CASSLYRQGEQFF. CDR3 nucleotides: TGTGCCAGCAGTTTATACCGACAGGGAGAGCAGTTCTTC.

The V gene is TRBV28, the J gene TRBJ2-2, with TRBD1 identical over 8 bases. The CDR3 has 17 residues. Germline CDR1 reads MDHEN; CDR2 reads SYDVKM. Trimming cost V 0 bases and J 0 bases; bases outside gene matches: 3. DNA of the CDR3: TGTGCCAGCAGTTTATGGGACAGGGCCGCGAACACCGGGGAGCTGTTTTTT. Protein product: CASSLWDRAANTGELFF.